What follows describes a single T cell receptor (beta chain). As yet, its antigen is unknown. The CDR3 is made up of 16 amino acids. V trimming: 4 bases; J trimming: 6 bases; junction bases outside the gene matches: 9. Germline CDR1 SGHAT, CDR2 FQNNGV. The data were obtained in a study of Ad26.COV2.S vaccination and SARS-CoV-2 variants. Whole-study context: Ad26.COV2.S, an intramuscular injection, was given once or twice 56 days apart. Regarding the study as a whole: Greater spike-specific TCR breadth was seen in vaccine recipients than in placebo recipients. Reported findings describe substantial breadth in spike-specific CD8+ and CD4+ T cell responses following vaccination.

This table comes from immunoSEQ multiplex PCR, and its TCRdb copy is limited to in-frame clones, with some not included. The table lists approximately 450,000 clones, approximately 90% of them singletons. As for treatment: around 19 received Ad26.COV2.S at low or high dose, single or two shots; 5 received placebo; per-sample allocation not given. Sampling happened 63 days after the first vaccine or placebo injection. V is TRBV11-2 and J is TRBJ2-3; 11 nucleotides align to TRBD2. The specimen comprised peripheral blood, sampled in a trial of Ad26.COV2.S vaccine versus placebo. This TCR derives from a person aged 18-65 years who received the Ad26.COV2.S COVID-19 vaccine or a placebo. The CDR3 region is CASSSGTSGTMDTQYF. The CDR3 DNA reads TGTGCCAGCAGCTCCGGGACTAGCGGAACAATGGATACGCAGTATTTT.